The 7 T cell receptor beta chains below were found in one sample sequenced in a study of blood T cell repertoires in COVID-19. Some clones are missing from TCRdb's copy, which holds only in-frame ones; the method was immunoSEQ multiplex PCR. The table records tens of thousands of clones, approximately 90% of them present only once. The material sequenced was peripheral blood. These receptors were obtained from a middle-aged man with acute or convalescent COVID-19.

The chain combines TRBV27 with TRBJ2-7; tentative D call: TRBD1 (5 bases). Per the germline V gene, CDR1 is MNHEY and CDR2 is SMNVEV (reference sequence). The CDR3 length is 13 residues. Deletions cut 5 bases from V and 2 bases from J, with 10 bases between. Here the CDR3 DNA reads TGTGCCAGCAGTAGCCAGGGTCCCTACGAGCAGTACTTC. This codes for CASSSQGPYEQYF.

This chain links TRBV2 with TRBJ1-5; no definite D call. CDR1 SNHLY and CDR2 FYNNEI come from the germline V gene. V shed 3 bases and J shed 11 bases, with 11 bases lying between them. This CDR3 spans 12 amino acids. CDR3 protein: CASSDTPMAQHF. CDR3 nucleotides: TGTGCCAGCAGTGATACCCCTATGGCCCAGCATTTT.

About this clone: This clone may be a read error of a much larger clone one base away. Other nucleotide sequences in the sample specify the same CDR3. The rearrangement uses TRBV11-2 and TRBJ1-3; D gene uncertain. Trimming stripped 2 bases from V and 0 bases from J, with 5 bases between. This CDR3 comprises 14 residues. Germline assignment: CDR1 SGHAT and CDR2 FQNNGV. CDR3: CASSLSISGNTIYF. The CDR3 nucleotides read TGTGCCAGCAGCTTATCCATCTCTGGAAACACCATATATTTT.

This chain joins TRBV27 and TRBJ2-1; TRBD2 agrees at 9 bases. The CDR3 totals 17 residues. With V trimmed by 9 bases and J by 4 bases, 16 bases remained unmatched. Germline CDR1 is MNHEY and CDR2 is SMNVEV (reference sequence). Here the CDR3 reads CARCRHETSGRYNEQFF. The CDR3 coding sequence is TGTGCCAGGTGTCGACATGAGACTAGCGGAAGATACAATGAGCAGTTCTTC.

This sequence joins TRBV18 and TRBJ1-1; TRBD1 matches at 10 bases. In germline, CDR1 is KGHSH, CDR2 LQKENI. The CDR3 is 16 amino acids. J gave up 5 bases and V 3 bases, and 9 bases lay outside the gene matches. The DNA of the CDR3 is TGTGCCAGCTCACCCCCCGGGACAGGGGCGTCTACTGAAGCTTTCTTT. It is translated as CASSPPGTGASTEAFF.

This clone showed up just once. The rearrangement links TRBV6-1 to TRBJ2-7; D may be TRBD2 (5 bases). The CDR3 loop spans 16 amino acids. Germline V gives CDR1 MNHNS, CDR2 SASEGT. Trimming pared 4 bases from V and 5 bases from J, leaving 21 bases between. The CDR3 here is CASSAFGATGNDEQYF. For the CDR3, the DNA is TGTGCCAGCAGTGCGTTCGGCGCGACCGGGAACGACGAGCAGTACTTC.

V gene TRBV28 combines with J gene TRBJ1-6; D possibly corresponds to TRBD1 (6 bases). From germline, CDR1 is MDHEN and CDR2 SYDVKM. V gave up 5 bases and J gave up 0 bases, with 17 bases separating them. The CDR3 loop spans 18 amino acids. The CDR3 DNA follows: TGTGCCAGCAGTGGGGTGGGGGGGGCGAGCTCCTATAATTCACCCCTCCACTTT. This codes for CASSGVGGASSYNSPLHF.